This note documents a single TCR beta chain sequence. Its antigen has not been determined. The input lacks base qualities; no much larger clone sits a single base away. The Qiagen DNeasy kit was used to extract genomic DNA both from unsorted PBMCs and from the negatively selected CD4+ and CD8+ fractions. Amplification of TCR beta CDR3 regions was done by immunoSEQ multiplex PCR with primers that anneal to V and J segments. Amplification bias was minimized using a synthetic immune receptor repertoire, and residual bias was removed computationally after sequencing. In the original analysis: Repertoire diversity was quantified as the Shannon entropy index using custom Python scripts. Unsorted, CD4+ and CD8+ repertoires were analyzed separately, except for combined analyses in which CD4+ and CD8+ sequences were merged in silico. A clone counted as expanded when the clone's frequency after treatment rose at least 2-fold relative to C1D1, and clones undetected at baseline were given a pseudocount of 0.5. Clones with 0 or 1 copy at C1D1 were classified as singleton clones, and clones with 2 or more copies were classified as non-singleton clones. Clones expanded in unsorted samples were assigned a CD4+, CD8+ or unknown annotation through matching of protein sequences in sorted samples from the same patient. Wilcoxon tests on paired samples were used to test changes in diversity from C1D1 to C4D1. TCRdb limited this immuneACCESS table to in-frame rearrangements with V and J called. A share of clones is missing; checked studies link under half to unresolved V genes, and the rest is unexplained. From that table come the V and J calls and clone size; the DNA was used to work out D and trimming. The sample data list over 50,000 clones, and 65% to 85% of these were observed just once. Approximately 15% of the sample is held by the ten biggest clonotypes.

The data were taken from a study of PD-1 blockade in classical Hodgkin lymphoma (dated by TCRdb to between 2020 and 2021). Context from the whole study: Nivolumab dosing was 3 mg/kg intravenously every 2 weeks, continuing until either disease progression or unacceptable toxicity. The study used TCR beta sequencing and CyTOF to define a peripheral blood immune signature of response to PD-1 blockade in classical Hodgkin lymphoma.

General conclusions and limits of the study: Diversity was lower in patients who began nivolumab less than 1 year after ASCT, so these patients were left out of later analyses to avoid confounding by immune reconstitution. Only a single clinical trial cohort was studied, and what caused the repertoire differences, possibly disease activity or prior therapy, remained undefined. Trial patients with a complete response had baseline diversity similar to that of newly diagnosed patients, while partial responders and progressors had significantly lower diversity. Baseline TCR diversity was reported to be lower in newly diagnosed patients than in healthy donors, and even lower in relapsed/refractory patients. CD4+ but not CD8+ TCR diversity rose significantly by C4D1 (p=0.0027 vs p=0.16), most apparent in complete responders (p=0.02).

The time point label corresponds to: cycle 1 day 1 (C1D1), immediately before nivolumab initiation. Relapse after autologous stem cell transplantation had occurred in all trial patients, and cohorts A, B and C were distinguished by prior brentuximab vedotin exposure. The trial cohort comprised 60 or so patients with relapsed/refractory classical Hodgkin lymphoma whose best overall responses were complete response, partial response or progressive disease. Single-agent nivolumab was administered to trial patients in the multi-cohort phase II CheckMate 205 trial. An independent review committee assessed best overall response using the 2007 International Working Group response criteria. Trial PBMCs were collected just before the start of nivolumab (C1D1) and during therapy at cycle 2 day 1 and cycle 4 day 1. After peripheral blood was drawn into 8 mL Vacutainer Cell Preparation Tubes, PBMCs were isolated by centrifugation and then cryopreserved.

CDR3 length: 15 amino acids, cysteine to phenylalanine. Just CDR3 DNA is preserved here, 45 bases in frame from base 1. CDR1 and CDR2 (KGHSH, LQKENI) derive from the germline V gene. The junction shows trimming of 3 bases on V and 6 bases on J, plus 17 bases between the germline ends. This specimen consisted of peripheral blood mononuclear cells (PBMCs), obtained at baseline. The chain was built from TRBV18 and TRBJ1-2; D gene: possibly TRBD1, on 5 matching bases. The source is a human donor with classical Hodgkin lymphoma. The CDR3 protein is CASSPMQGDVNGYTF. The DNA sequence follows: TGTGCCAGCTCACCGATGCAGGGCGACGTTAATGGCTACACCTTC.